One sample yielded the 21 T cell receptor beta chains listed below, sequenced in a study of shared clonotypes between healthy human individuals. Clones were sequenced by immunoSEQ multiplex PCR, and TCRdb holds only the in-frame ones, with some missing. This table has under 2,500,000 clones, nearly 97% appearing once. Sequenced: naive CD4+ T cells sorted from blood. Subset here: CD45RA+ positively selected. Receptor source: a young man in good health.

The chain has TRBV7-2 and TRBJ2-7; 7 nucleotides line up with TRBD1. The V gene end was trimmed by 1 base and the J gene end by 3 bases; junction bases not matched to a gene: 6. CDR1 SGHTA and CDR2 FQGNSA come from the germline V gene. The CDR3 length is 15 residues. CDR3 amino acids: CASSLVTGVRYEQYF. CDR3 sequence (DNA): TGTGCCAGCAGCTTAGTTACAGGGGTGCGCTACGAGCAGTACTTC.

For the CDR3, the DNA is TGTGCCAGCAGCAAAGTCCTATTTTCGGTAACGGCTAACACCGGGGAGCTGTTTTTT. This translates into CASSKVLFSVTANTGELFF. The chain uses TRBV21-1 and TRBJ2-2. TRBV21-1 is reported as a pseudogene. This CDR3 has 19 residues.

This chain joins TRBV25-1 and TRBJ1-1; D might be TRBD1 (5 bases). Germline assignment: CDR1 MGHDK and CDR2 SYGVNS. The CDR3 extends over 14 amino acids. V was clipped by 4 bases and J by 2 bases, with 11 bases between them. DNA of the CDR3: TGTGCCAGCAGTGTCCCCGGGGCTAACACTGAAGCTTTCTTT. Amino acids: CASSVPGANTEAFF.

The rearrangement joins TRBV5-1 to TRBJ2-3; 9 nucleotides align to TRBD1. V was clipped by 4 bases and J by 2 bases; unmatched bases: 5. This CDR3 is built from 15 residues. Germline V lookup: CDR1 SGHRS, CDR2 YFSETQ. Here the CDR3 reads CASSTGQGNTDTQYF. The CDR3 DNA follows: TGCGCCAGCAGCACGGGACAGGGTAACACAGATACGCAGTATTTT.

V gene TRBV4-1 combines with J gene TRBJ2-5; 10 bases agree with TRBD2. The CDR3 runs 17 residues. Germline V gene lookup returns CDR1 MGHRA and CDR2 YSYEKL. J gave up 4 bases and V 0 bases, and 8 bases lay outside the gene matches. The CDR3 is CASSQDPASGGGETQYF. The DNA for the CDR3 is TGCGCCAGCAGCCAAGACCCGGCCAGCGGGGGGGGAGAGACCCAGTACTTC.

The chain recombines TRBV15 with TRBJ2-3; maybe TRBD1 (6 bases). Germline V gives CDR1 LNHNV, CDR2 YYDKDF (reference sequence). V gave up 1 base and J gave up 10 bases, with 12 bases separating them. The length of the CDR3 is 13 residues. CDR3 in amino acids: CATSRATGWSQYF. The CDR3 region has the DNA TGTGCCACCAGCAGAGCCACAGGGTGGTCGCAGTATTTT.

Worth noting for this clone: The sample holds other DNA sequences that translate to the same CDR3. This chain links TRBV7-2 with TRBJ2-2; D is unresolved. CDR3 length equals 13 residues. V shed 3 bases and J shed 5 bases, with 7 bases lying between them. Germline CDR1 SGHTA, CDR2 FQGNSA. The chain's CDR3 is CASSFIATGELFF. The CDR3 DNA is TGTGCCAGCAGCTTTATAGCTACCGGGGAGCTGTTTTTT.

The chain uses TRBV5-1 and TRBJ2-3, with no clear D. The CDR3 is made up of 14 amino acids. V was cut by 2 bases and J by 6 bases, with 13 bases left in between. Germline-derived CDR1 and CDR2 are SGHRS and YFSETQ. CDR3 nucleotides: TGCGCCAGCAGCTTCCTTTTACCCACGGATACGCAGTATTTT. Translating it yields CASSFLLPTDTQYF. Complete variable domain (other parts from reference TRBV5-1 and TRBJ2-3): KAGVTQTPRYLIKTRGQQVTLSCSPISGHRSVSWYQQTPGQGLQFLFEYFSETQRNKGNFPGRFSGRQFSNSRSEMNVSTLELGDSALYLCASSFLLPTDTQYFGPGTRLTVL.

The V gene is TRBV7-9, the J gene TRBJ1-6, with a tentative D call TRBD1 (5 bases). The CDR3 is 15 residues long. The V end lost 4 bases, the J end lost 6 bases, and 13 bases lay between the germline ends. The V gene's germline CDR1 is SEHNR and CDR2 FQNEAQ (reference sequence). For the CDR3, the DNA is TGTGCCAGCAGCTCCTTTCAGGGAGCTAATTCACCCCTCCACTTT. Encoded protein: CASSSFQGANSPLHF.

This rearrangement joins TRBV18 to TRBJ1-6; D gene uncertain. There are 18 residues in the CDR3. V lost 3 bases, J lost 0 bases, and 15 bases lay in between. CDR1 and CDR2 (germline): KGHSH, LQKENI. CDR3 amino acids: CASSPRGGPSSYNSPLHF. CDR3 nucleotides: TGTGCCAGCTCACCGCGGGGAGGCCCGAGCTCCTATAATTCACCCCTCCACTTT.

This chain links TRBV10-1 with TRBJ2-5; no clear D. Trimming cost V 0 bases and J 4 bases, with 12 bases left between them. Germline loops: CDR1 WNHNN, CDR2 SYGVQD (reference sequence). This CDR3 is built from 15 residues. The chain's CDR3 is CASSESIAIGETQYF. The CDR3 DNA reads as TGCGCCAGCAGTGAGTCGATCGCGATAGGAGAGACCCAGTACTTC.

With respect to this clone: Other DNA sequences within the sample encode an identical CDR3. The chain links TRBV5-1 to TRBJ2-2; 10 positions agree with TRBD1. CDR1 and CDR2 from the germline V gene are SGHRS and YFSETQ. There are 17 residues in the CDR3. Trimming took 0 bases from V and 3 from J; bases not matched to a gene: 5. The CDR3 DNA sequence: TGCGCCAGCAGCTTGGGACCCGGGACAGGGGACACCGGGGAGCTGTTTTTT. It encodes CASSLGPGTGDTGELFF.

This clone showed up just once. The chain recombines TRBV30 with TRBJ2-1; 8 bases match TRBD1. J gave up 6 bases and V 3 bases, and 7 bases lay outside the gene matches. Germline values: CDR1 GTSNPN, CDR2 SVGIG (reference sequence). This CDR3 spans 14 amino acids. CDR3 sequence reads: CAWRDRVRVNEQFF. The CDR3 nucleotides are TGTGCCTGGAGGGACAGGGTTCGGGTCAATGAGCAGTTCTTC.

The chain uses TRBV29-1 and TRBJ1-1, with D hard to call. Trimming pared 6 bases from V and 0 bases from J, leaving 17 bases between. Germline V lookup: CDR1 SQVTM, CDR2 ANQGSEA. This CDR3 region has 15 residues. In DNA form, the CDR3 reads TGCAGCGTGAAAGCCGGGTGGGGTATGAACACTGAAGCTTTCTTT. This translates into CSVKAGWGMNTEAFF.

This chain connects TRBV5-4 to TRBJ1-6; D may be TRBD1 (6 bases). Deletions cut 4 bases from V and 11 bases from J, with 16 bases between. The CDR3 spans 14 residues. Germline V gene lookup returns CDR1 SGHNT and CDR2 YYREEE (reference sequence). CDR3 amino acids: CASSEQGGKAPLHF. CDR3 DNA: TGTGCCAGCAGCGAACAGGGTGGGAAAGCACCCCTCCACTTT. Full variable domain (missing parts from reference TRBV5-4 and TRBJ1-6): ETGVTQSPTHLIKTRGQQVTLRCSSQSGHNTVSWYQQALGQGPQFIFQYYREEENGRGNFPPRFSGLQFPNYSSELNVNALELDDSALYLCASSEQGGKAPLHFGNGTRLTVT.

CDR3 in amino acids: CASSVEVGRAPGELFF. The CDR3 region has the DNA TGTGCCAGCAGCGTAGAGGTCGGGAGGGCCCCCGGGGAGCTGTTTTTT. The chain carries TRBV9 and TRBJ2-2; 8 nucleotides line up with TRBD2. The germline CDR1 and CDR2 sequences are SGDLS and YYNGEE. There are 16 residues in the CDR3. Trimming cost V 0 bases and J 6 bases; bases outside gene matches: 7.

The V gene is TRBV5-1, the J gene TRBJ2-7, with a tentative D call TRBD1 (5 bases). V lost 4 bases, J lost 2 bases, and 13 bases lay in between. CDR3 length: 14 residues. Germline assignment: CDR1 SGHRS and CDR2 YFSETQ. The CDR3 spells CASSPDNLAYEQYF. The CDR3 DNA sequence: TGCGCCAGCAGCCCGGACAACTTGGCCTACGAGCAGTACTTC.

As regards this clone: The same CDR3 arises from other DNA sequences in this sample as well. DNA of the CDR3: TGTGCCAGTAGTATAGCGGGGCAGGGGAGCACTGAAGCTTTCTTT. Protein product: CASSIAGQGSTEAFF. V and J are TRBV19 and TRBJ1-1; the D gene is possibly TRBD1 (6 bases). V was shortened by 1 base and J by 4 bases, with 13 bases between the two germline ends. The length of the CDR3 is 15 residues. Germline V gives CDR1 LNHDA, CDR2 SQIVND (reference sequence).

V gene TRBV30 combines with J gene TRBJ2-5; TRBD1 or TRBD2 may be the D gene (6 bases each). The CDR3 consists of 17 residues. Germline values: CDR1 GTSNPN, CDR2 SVGIG (reference sequence). Trimming stripped 1 base from V and 0 bases from J, with 18 bases between. In nucleotides, the CDR3 is TGTGCCTGGAGTGGTACCGGGGGCCCTTCGTACCAAGAGACCCAGTACTTC. This codes for CAWSGTGGPSYQETQYF.

The chain links TRBV21-1 to TRBJ2-7; TRBD1, the table's D call, was not compared with the DNA. TRBV21-1 is an annotated pseudogene. The length of the CDR3 is 15 residues. The CDR3 nucleotides read TGTGCCAGCAGCAATAAGGGGACAGTAAGATACGAGCAGTACTTC. It translates to CASSNKGTVRYEQYF.

The chain has TRBV5-1 and TRBJ2-3, with 10 nucleotides matching TRBD2. Looked up from germline, CDR1 is SGHRS and CDR2 is YFSETQ. Losses at the gene ends were 7 bases for V and 5 bases for J; bases not matched to a gene: 7. This CDR3 is built from 14 residues. CDR3: CASYPLAGVDTQYF. DNA of the CDR3: TGCGCCAGCTACCCTCTAGCGGGGGTAGATACGCAGTATTTT.